A single sample gave rise to the 10 T cell receptor beta chains below, sequenced in a study of blood T cells in healthy people across ages. Alongside a J-beta primer mix, a sample-barcoded 5' primer served in a second PCR lasting roughly 7 to 11 cycles. MiXCR, run by TCRdb on the 5' RACE reads, gives a single entry per CDR3 protein. The top ten clones hold about 30% of a sample with about 670,000 distinct CDR3 sequences, less than 45% of them seen once. The specimen was blood. These receptors came from a man older than 75 in good health.

The V call is TRBV24-1, the J call TRBJ2-1; 13 bases match TRBD2. V was pared by 3 bases and J by 11 bases, with 12 bases of the junction left unmatched. CDR3 length: 17 residues. From germline, CDR1 is KGHDR and CDR2 SFDVKD. In DNA form, the CDR3 reads TGTGCCACCAGTGATCCTGGACTAGCGGGGGTACAGGTTCAGCAGTTCTTC. Translated: CATSDPGLAGVQVQQFF.

The chain couples TRBV20-1 to TRBJ2-7; tentatively, D is TRBD1 (5 bases). CDR1 is DFQATT and CDR2 is SNEGSKA in the germline V gene (reference sequence). This CDR3 is built from 15 residues. V was pared by 2 bases and J by 3 bases, with 17 bases between. This CDR3 reads CSARRQTGQDYEQYF. For the CDR3, the DNA is TGCAGTGCTAGAAGGCAGACCGGACAAGACTACGAGCAGTACTTC.

The rearrangement joins TRBV20-1 to TRBJ2-7; D is ambiguous. There are 13 residues in the CDR3. CDR1 DFQATT and CDR2 SNEGSKA come from the germline V gene (reference sequence). The ends were cut back, 2 bases at V and 0 bases at J, with 8 bases in the middle. The CDR3 coding sequence is TGCAGTGCTAGATCCGCCCCCTCCTACGAGCAGTACTTC. It specifies CSARSAPSYEQYF.

The chain has TRBV20-1 and TRBJ2-3; 7 bases line up with TRBD1. Germline V lookup: CDR1 DFQATT, CDR2 SNEGSKA (reference sequence). Losses at the gene ends were 1 base for V and 1 base for J; bases not matched to a gene: 2. The CDR3 loop spans 14 amino acids. The CDR3 bases are TGCAGTGCTAGAGGACAGGGCCGCACAGATACGCAGTATTTT. It encodes CSARGQGRTDTQYF.

The count of this clonotype is one. This chain joins TRBV10-3 and TRBJ1-1; D gene uncertain. Between the trimmed V and J ends, which lost 6 bases and 4 bases, there was a span of 15 bases. CDR3 length equals 14 residues. Germline loops: CDR1 ENHRY, CDR2 SYGVKD. CDR3: CAIRLQDVSTEAFF. In DNA, the CDR3 is TGTGCCATCAGACTTCAGGACGTCAGCACTGAAGCTTTCTTT.

This clonotype showed up just a few times. This chain joins TRBV15 and TRBJ2-3; D remains unclear. Trimming stripped 5 bases from V and 2 bases from J, with 8 bases between. Looked up from germline, CDR1 is LNHNV and CDR2 is YYDKDF (reference sequence). The CDR3 is 13 residues long. The CDR3 loop reads CATSPRHTDTQYF. The CDR3, as DNA: TGTGCCACCAGCCCGCGACACACAGATACGCAGTATTTT.

The genes are TRBV6-2 or TRBV6-3 and TRBJ1-1; TRBD1 is a possible D gene (6 bases). Germline loops: CDR1 MNHEY, CDR2 SVGEGT. Deletions cut 5 bases from V and 4 bases from J, with 17 bases between. CDR3 length equals 15 residues. Here the CDR3 reads CASSPLRGGSTEAFF. The CDR3 DNA is TGTGCCAGCAGTCCTCTCAGGGGCGGGAGCACTGAAGCTTTCTTT.

V is TRBV21-1 and J is TRBJ2-4. The DNA end lines up better with TRBJ2-5; the J call may be wrong. TRBV21-1 is tagged as a pseudogene. CDR3 length: 15 residues. CDR3 amino acids: CASSKAHGQGETQYF. DNA for the CDR3: TGTGCCAGCAGCAAAGCGCACGGCCAAGGAGAGACCCAGTACTTC.

This clonotype was seen more than once but under ten times. J is TRBJ1-4 and V is TRBV7-2; TRBD1 might be the D (6 bases). V dropped 5 bases and J dropped 8 bases, with 18 bases sitting between them. The CDR3 is 15 amino acids. The germline V gene encodes CDR1 SGHTA and CDR2 FQGNSA. CDR3 amino acids: CASSGTSGVGEKLFF. CDR3 sequence (DNA): TGTGCCAGCAGCGGTACCTCAGGGGTTGGGGAAAAACTGTTTTTT. Looking up the rest from reference TRBV7-2 and TRBJ1-4 gives the full variable domain: GAGVSQSPSNKVTEKGKDVELRCDPISGHTALYWYRQSLGQGLEFLIYFQGNSAPDKSGLPSDRFSAERTGGSVSTLTIQRTQQEDSAVYLCASSGTSGVGEKLFFGSGTQLSVL.

In its sample, this clonotype was seen a few times. The CDR3 sequence is CASSSPGTGGTDTQYF. The CDR3, as DNA: TGTGCCAGCAGCTCGCCCGGGACAGGGGGCACAGATACGCAGTATTTT. V gene TRBV4-2 combines with J gene TRBJ2-3, with 10 bases fitting TRBD1. The J segment lost 1 base and the V segment lost 5 bases, leaving 6 bases of the junction unmatched. Germline loops: CDR1 LGHNA, CDR2 YNFKEQ. CDR3 length: 16 amino acids.